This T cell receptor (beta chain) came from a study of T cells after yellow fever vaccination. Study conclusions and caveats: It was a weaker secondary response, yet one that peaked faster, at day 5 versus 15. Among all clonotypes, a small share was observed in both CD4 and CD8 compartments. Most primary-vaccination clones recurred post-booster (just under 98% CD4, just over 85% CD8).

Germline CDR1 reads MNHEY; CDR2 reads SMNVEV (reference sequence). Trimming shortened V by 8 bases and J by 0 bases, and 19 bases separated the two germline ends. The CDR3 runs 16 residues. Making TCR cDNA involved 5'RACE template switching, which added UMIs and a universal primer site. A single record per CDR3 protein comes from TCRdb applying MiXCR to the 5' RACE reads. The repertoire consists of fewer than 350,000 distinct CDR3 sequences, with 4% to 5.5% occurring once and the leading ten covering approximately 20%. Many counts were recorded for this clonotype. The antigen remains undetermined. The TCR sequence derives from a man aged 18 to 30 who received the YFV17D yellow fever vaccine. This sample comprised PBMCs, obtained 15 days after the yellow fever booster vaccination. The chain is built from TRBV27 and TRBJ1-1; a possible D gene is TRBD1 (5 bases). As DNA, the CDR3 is TGTGCCAGCTCCAAACGTGCAGGGACGATGAACACTGAAGCTTTCTTT. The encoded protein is CASSKRAGTMNTEAFF.